This T cell receptor beta chain was observed in a study of blood T cell repertoires in COVID-19. Individuals in the exposed group had encountered a COVID-19 case within 2 weeks preceding study entry. V was clipped by 6 bases and J by 0 bases; unmatched bases: 7. CDR1 is ENHRY, CDR2 SYGVKD, per germline. CDR3 length: 17 amino acids. Here immunoSEQ multiplex PCR was the method, and the copy in TCRdb shows in-frame clones only, minus some. This sample carries 250,000 or so clones, just under 90% of them seen once, and the ten largest clones take 0.85% to 0.9%. The sequenced material came from PBMCs or T cells enriched from blood (not recorded which). The chain couples TRBV10-3 to TRBJ2-6; 8 bases map to TRBD2. The TCR originated in a man in his fifties who had been exposed to COVID-19. Here the CDR3 DNA reads TGTGCCATCAGCGCCGGGGGGGGAAACTCTGGGGCCAACGTCCTGACTTTC. It specifies CAISAGGGNSGANVLTF.